This TCR beta chain was observed in a study of CD8+CD57+ T cells in acquired aplastic anemia. Overall study context: Sorted CD4+ and CD8+ cells gave an average of about 3 ug of DNA.

Regarding the study as a whole: Sharing between patients and controls was observed for twenty-nine CD8+ CDR3 sequences. Patients showed no significant difference from controls in CD8+ Simpson's diversity.

This clonotype was seen a few times. Antigen specificity is unknown. The junction and the germline gene differ at one end; a read error may be behind it. According to the study, genomic DNA was the template for TCR beta VDJ and CDR3 profiling. TCRdb re-called the reads with MiXCR, one entry per CDR3 protein. Among roughly 250,000 distinct CDR3 sequences listed, 82% were seen once. An expansion of CD8+CD57+ cells by flow cytometry had been shown in patients chosen for sequencing. The CDR3 is made up of 15 amino acids. Germline V CDR1 and CDR2: SEHNR, FQNEAQ (reference sequence). This receptor was taken from a human donor with aplastic anemia. Sequencing was performed on sorted CD4+, CD8+, or CD8+CD57+ T cells (not recorded which) from PBMCs. The chain links TRBV7-9 to TRBJ1-2, with 8 positions matching TRBD1. CDR3 in amino acids: CASSLAGGDDYGYTF. CDR3 in DNA: TGTGCCAGCAGCTTGGCAGGGGGCGACGACTACGGCTACACCTTC.